Sequencing of this TCR beta chain was carried out in a study of OX40 agonist ivuxolimab in advanced cancers. Study findings and constraints: In the expanded peripheral T cells, antigen specificity was never determined.

As to this clone: Its antigen is unknown.

Patients were excluded for autoimmune disease history or systemic immunosuppression. Per the germline V gene, CDR1 is PRHDT and CDR2 is FYEKMQ (reference sequence). The CDR3 loop spans 16 amino acids. V lost 5 bases, J lost 0 bases, and 13 bases lay in between. Produced via immunoSEQ multiplex PCR; TCRdb's table is partial and in-frame only. This sample has fewer than 60,000 clones, with about 85% found just once. The sample here was CD4+ or CD8+ T cells sorted from blood, taken in a trial of the OX40 agonist ivuxolimab. The chain is built from TRBV13 and TRBJ2-2; weak D call: TRBD1 (5 bases). The TCR originated in an adult with an advanced solid tumor such as melanoma, head and neck, liver or kidney cancer. This chain's CDR3 is CASSTTGEANTGELFF. DNA for the CDR3: TGTGCCAGCAGCACCACAGGTGAAGCGAACACCGGGGAGCTGTTTTTT.